This T cell receptor (beta chain) came from a study of shared clonotypes between healthy human individuals. The table lists this clone with many counts. Template amounts of around 270 ng DNA, tens of thousands of T cell genomes, were employed in unsorted PBMC replicate PCRs. Original analysis: Filtering was not the same, since immunoSEQ gave junction-only sequences without quality scores. Assay: immunoSEQ multiplex PCR; the TCRdb copy retains only in-frame clones and omits some. The V and J calls and the clone size are those of that table, but D and trimming were determined from the DNA. The sample carries roughly 490,000 clones, approximately 80% recorded once. Germline CDR1 and CDR2: ENHRY and SYGVKD. J lost 6 bases, V lost 2 bases, and 11 bases had no gene match. The CDR3 covers 18 residues.

This receptor was identified in a woman aged 40 to 49 in good health. Some clones in this sample may be carry-over from other donors' samples. The material sequenced was PBMCs. This rearrangement joins TRBV10-3 to TRBJ1-5, with 12 bases lining up with TRBD1. The CDR3 bases are TGTGCCATCAGTGAGGCCCCCGGGGGACAGGGGGCGGGTCAGCCCCAGCATTTT. Encoded protein: CAISEAPGGQGAGQPQHF.